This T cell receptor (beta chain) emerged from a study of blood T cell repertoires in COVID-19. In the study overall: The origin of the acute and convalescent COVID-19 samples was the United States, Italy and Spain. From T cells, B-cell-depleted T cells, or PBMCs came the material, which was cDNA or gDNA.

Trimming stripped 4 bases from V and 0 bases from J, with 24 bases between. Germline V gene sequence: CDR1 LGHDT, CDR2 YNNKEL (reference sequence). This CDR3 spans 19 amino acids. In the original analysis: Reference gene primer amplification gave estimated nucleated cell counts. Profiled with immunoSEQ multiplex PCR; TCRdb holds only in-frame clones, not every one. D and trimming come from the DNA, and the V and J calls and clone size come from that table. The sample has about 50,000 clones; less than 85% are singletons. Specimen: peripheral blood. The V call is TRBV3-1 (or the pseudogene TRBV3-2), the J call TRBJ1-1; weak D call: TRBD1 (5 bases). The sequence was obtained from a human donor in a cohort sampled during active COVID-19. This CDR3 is CASSPFLLGEGRMNTEAFF. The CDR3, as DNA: TGTGCCAGCAGCCCTTTTCTTTTGGGGGAGGGACGGATGAACACTGAAGCTTTCTTT.